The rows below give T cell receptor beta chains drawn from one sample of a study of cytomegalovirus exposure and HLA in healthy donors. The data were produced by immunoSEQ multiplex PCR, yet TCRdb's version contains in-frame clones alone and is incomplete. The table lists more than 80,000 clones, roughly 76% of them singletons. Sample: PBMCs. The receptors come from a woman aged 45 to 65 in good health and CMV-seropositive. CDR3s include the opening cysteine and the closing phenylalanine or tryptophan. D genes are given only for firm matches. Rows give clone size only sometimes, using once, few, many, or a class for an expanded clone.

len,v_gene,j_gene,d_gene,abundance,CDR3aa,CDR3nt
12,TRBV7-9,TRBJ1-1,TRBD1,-,CASSSRQGEAFF,TGTGCCAGCAGCTCGCGACAGGGTGAAGCTTTCTTT
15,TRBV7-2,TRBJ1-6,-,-,CASSFQQGANSPLHF,TGTGCCAGCAGCTTCCAACAGGGCGCGAATTCACCCCTCCACTTT
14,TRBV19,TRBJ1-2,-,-,CASSITPGRRGYTF,TGTGCCAGTAGTATAACCCCAGGCCGACGGGGCTACACCTTC
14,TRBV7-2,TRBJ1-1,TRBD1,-,CASSWTGRSTEAFF,TGTGCCAGCAGCTGGACAGGGAGGAGCACTGAAGCTTTCTTT
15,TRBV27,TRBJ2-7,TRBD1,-,CASSSGQPSSYEQYF,TGTGCCAGCAGTTCGGGACAGCCAAGCTCCTACGAGCAGTACTTC
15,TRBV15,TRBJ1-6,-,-,CATSRGRTTNSPLHF,TGTGCCACCAGCAGAGGGCGGACTACCAATTCACCCCTCCACTTT
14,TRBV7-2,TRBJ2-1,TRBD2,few,CASAVGGAQDEQFF,TGTGCCAGCGCGGTCGGGGGGGCTCAGGATGAGCAGTTCTTC
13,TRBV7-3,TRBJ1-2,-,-,CASSFGDNYGYTF,TGTGCCAGCAGCTTCGGGGATAACTATGGCTACACCTTC
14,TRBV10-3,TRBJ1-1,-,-,CAISETRVATEAFF,TGTGCCATCAGTGAGACGAGGGTTGCCACTGAAGCTTTCTTT
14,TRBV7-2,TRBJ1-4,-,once,CASSQTTGQGGLFF,TGTGCCAGCAGCCAGACGACCGGCCAAGGGGGACTGTTTTTT
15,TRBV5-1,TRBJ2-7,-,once,CASSFRGGSSYEQYF,TGCGCCAGCAGTTTTCGTGGCGGGTCCTCCTACGAGCAGTACTTC
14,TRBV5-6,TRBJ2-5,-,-,CASTLTVSQETQYF,TGTGCCAGCACCCTGACAGTATCCCAAGAGACCCAGTACTTC
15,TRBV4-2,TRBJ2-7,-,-,CASSQDPGADYEQYF,TGTGCCAGCAGCCAAGATCCAGGGGCCGATTACGAGCAGTACTTC
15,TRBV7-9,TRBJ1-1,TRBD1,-,CASSSGGGRNTEAFF,TGTGCCAGCAGCTCGGGAGGGGGCAGAAACACTGAAGCTTTCTTT
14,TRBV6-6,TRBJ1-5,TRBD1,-,CASSADRVGQPQHF,TGTGCCAGCAGTGCCGACAGGGTAGGGCAGCCCCAGCATTTT
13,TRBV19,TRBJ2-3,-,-,CASSIWGADTQYF,TGTGCCAGTAGTATATGGGGGGCAGATACGCAGTATTTT
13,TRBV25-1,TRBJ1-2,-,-,CASRDREDYGYTF,TGTGCCAGCAGGGATAGGGAGGACTATGGCTACACCTTC
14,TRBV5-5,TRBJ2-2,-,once,CASSFRGNPGELFF,TGTGCCAGCAGCTTTAGGGGAAACCCCGGGGAGCTGTTTTTT
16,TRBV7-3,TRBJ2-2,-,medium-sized,CASSRLSIASTGELFF,TGTGCCAGCAGCCGACTGAGTATAGCTTCTACCGGGGAGCTGTTTTTT
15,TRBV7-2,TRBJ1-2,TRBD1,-,CASSEPGQGLYGYTF,TGTGCCAGCAGCGAGCCGGGACAGGGGTTGTATGGCTACACCTTC
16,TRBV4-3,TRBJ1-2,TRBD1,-,CASSQDFRQGARGYTF,TGCGCCAGCAGCCAAGATTTCCGACAGGGGGCGCGTGGCTACACCTTC
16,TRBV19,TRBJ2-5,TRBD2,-,CASSPTSGTREETQYF,TGTGCCAGTAGTCCAACCTCCGGGACTAGGGAGGAGACCCAGTACTTC
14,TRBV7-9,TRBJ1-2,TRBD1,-,CASSGTGFGLGYTF,TGTGCCAGCAGCGGGACAGGTTTTGGGTTAGGCTACACCTTC
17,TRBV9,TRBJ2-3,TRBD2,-,CASSPVLLAGGRDTQYF,TGTGCCAGCAGCCCCGTTCTGTTAGCGGGGGGGCGGGATACGCAGTATTTT